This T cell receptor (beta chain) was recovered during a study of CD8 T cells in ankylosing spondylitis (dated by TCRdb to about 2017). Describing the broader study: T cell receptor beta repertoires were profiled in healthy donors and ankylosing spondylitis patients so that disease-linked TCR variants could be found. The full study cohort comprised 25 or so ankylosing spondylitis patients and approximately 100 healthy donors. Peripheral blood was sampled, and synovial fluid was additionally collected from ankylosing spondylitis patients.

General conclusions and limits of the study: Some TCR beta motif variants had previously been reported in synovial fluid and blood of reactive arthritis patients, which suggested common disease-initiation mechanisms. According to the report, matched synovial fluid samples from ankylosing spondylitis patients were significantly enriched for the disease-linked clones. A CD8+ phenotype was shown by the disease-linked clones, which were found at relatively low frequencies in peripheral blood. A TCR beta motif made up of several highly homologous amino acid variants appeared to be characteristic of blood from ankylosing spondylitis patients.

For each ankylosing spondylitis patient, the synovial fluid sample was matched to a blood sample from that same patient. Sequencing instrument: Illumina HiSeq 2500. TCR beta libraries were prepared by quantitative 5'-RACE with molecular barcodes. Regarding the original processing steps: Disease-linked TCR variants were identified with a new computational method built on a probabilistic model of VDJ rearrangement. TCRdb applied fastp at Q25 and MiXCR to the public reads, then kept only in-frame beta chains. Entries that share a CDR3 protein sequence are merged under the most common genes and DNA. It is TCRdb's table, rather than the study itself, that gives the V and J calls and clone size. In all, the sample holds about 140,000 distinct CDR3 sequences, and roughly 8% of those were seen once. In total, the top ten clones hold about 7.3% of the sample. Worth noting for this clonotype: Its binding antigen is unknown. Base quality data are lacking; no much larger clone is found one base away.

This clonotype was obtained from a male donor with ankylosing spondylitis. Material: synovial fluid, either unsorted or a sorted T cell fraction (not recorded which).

The CDR3 amino acid sequence is: CASSTVQVTNTGELFF. In nucleotide form, the sequence is TGTGCCAGCAGCACCGTCCAAGTTACGAACACCGGGGAGCTGTTTTTT. The receptor chain draws on TRBV27 and TRBJ2-2, with the D gene not clear enough to name. The CDR1 and CDR2 encoded by the germline V gene (reference sequence) are MNHEY and SMNVEV. The cysteine opens and the phenylalanine closes a CDR3 of 16 amino acids. CDR3 DNA only is kept here, 48 bases in frame from base 1. Deletion took 6 bases off V and 0 bases off J, with a span of 14 bases between the germline ends.